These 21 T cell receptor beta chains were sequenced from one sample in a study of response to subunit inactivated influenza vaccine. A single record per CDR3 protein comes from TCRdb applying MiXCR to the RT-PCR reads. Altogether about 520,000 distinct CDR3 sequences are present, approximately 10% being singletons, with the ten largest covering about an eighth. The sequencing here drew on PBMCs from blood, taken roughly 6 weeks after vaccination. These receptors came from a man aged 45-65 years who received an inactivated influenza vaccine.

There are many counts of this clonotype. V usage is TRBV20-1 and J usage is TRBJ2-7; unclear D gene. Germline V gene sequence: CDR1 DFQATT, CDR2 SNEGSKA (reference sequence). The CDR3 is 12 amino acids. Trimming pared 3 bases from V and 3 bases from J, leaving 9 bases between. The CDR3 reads CSASEMSYEQYF. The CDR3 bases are TGCAGTGCTAGTGAAATGAGCTACGAGCAGTACTTC.

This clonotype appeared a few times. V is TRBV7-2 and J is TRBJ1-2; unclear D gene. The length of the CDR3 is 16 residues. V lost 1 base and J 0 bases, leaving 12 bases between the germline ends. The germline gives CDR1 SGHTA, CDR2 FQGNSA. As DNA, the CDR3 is TGTGCCAGCAGCTTAGTCGCCAGTAGGGCTAACTATGGCTACACCTTC. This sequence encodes CASSLVASRANYGYTF.

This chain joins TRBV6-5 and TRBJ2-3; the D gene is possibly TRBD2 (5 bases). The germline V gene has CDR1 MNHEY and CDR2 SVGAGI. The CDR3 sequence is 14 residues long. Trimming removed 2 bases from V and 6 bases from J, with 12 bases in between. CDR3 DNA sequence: TGTGCCAGCAGTTACGGTGCTGGGAGTGATACGCAGTATTTT. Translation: CASSYGAGSDTQYF.

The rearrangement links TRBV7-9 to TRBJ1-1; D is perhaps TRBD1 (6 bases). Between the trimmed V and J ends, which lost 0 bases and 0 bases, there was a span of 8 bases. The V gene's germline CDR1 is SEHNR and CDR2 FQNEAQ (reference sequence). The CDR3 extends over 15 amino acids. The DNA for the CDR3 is TGTGCCAGCAGCTTAGCGGACAGACTGAACACTGAAGCTTTCTTT. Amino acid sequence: CASSLADRLNTEAFF. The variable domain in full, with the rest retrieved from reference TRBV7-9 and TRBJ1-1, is DTGVSQNPRHKITKRGQNVTFRCDPISEHNRLYWYRQTLGQGPEFLTYFQNEAQLEKSRLLSDRFSAERPKGSFSTLEIQRTEQGDSAMYLCASSLADRLNTEAFFGQGTRLTVV.

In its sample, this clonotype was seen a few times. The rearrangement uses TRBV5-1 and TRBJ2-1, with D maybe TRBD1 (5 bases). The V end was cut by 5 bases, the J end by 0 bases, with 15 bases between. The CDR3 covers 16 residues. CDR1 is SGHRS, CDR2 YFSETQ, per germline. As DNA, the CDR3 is TGCGCCAGCAGTTCCGTAGGGGCGAACTCCTACAATGAGCAGTTCTTC. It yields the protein CASSSVGANSYNEQFF.

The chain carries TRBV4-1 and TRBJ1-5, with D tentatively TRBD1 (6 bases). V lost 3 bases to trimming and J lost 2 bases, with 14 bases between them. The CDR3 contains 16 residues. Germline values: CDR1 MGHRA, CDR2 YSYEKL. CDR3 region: CASSQSPGVGNQPQHF. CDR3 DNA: TGCGCCAGCAGCCAGTCGCCAGGGGTGGGCAATCAGCCCCAGCATTTT.

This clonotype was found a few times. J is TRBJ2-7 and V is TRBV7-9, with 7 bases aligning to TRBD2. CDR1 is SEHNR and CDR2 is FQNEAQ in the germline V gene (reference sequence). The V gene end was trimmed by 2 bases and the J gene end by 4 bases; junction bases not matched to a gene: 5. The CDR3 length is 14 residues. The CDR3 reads CASSLPSGIYEQYF. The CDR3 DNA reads TGTGCCAGCAGCTTACCCAGCGGGATTTACGAGCAGTACTTC.

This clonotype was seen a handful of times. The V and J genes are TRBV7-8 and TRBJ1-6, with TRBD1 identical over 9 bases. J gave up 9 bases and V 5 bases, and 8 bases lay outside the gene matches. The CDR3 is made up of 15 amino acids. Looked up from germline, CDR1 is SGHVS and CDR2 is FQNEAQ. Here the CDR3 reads CASSPADRGPSPLHF. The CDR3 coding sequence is TGTGCCAGCAGCCCGGCGGACAGGGGACCTTCACCCCTCCACTTT.

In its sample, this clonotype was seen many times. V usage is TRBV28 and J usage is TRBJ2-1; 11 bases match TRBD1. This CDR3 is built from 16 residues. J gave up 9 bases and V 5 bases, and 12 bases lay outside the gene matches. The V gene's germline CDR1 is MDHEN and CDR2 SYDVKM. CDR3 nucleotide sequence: TGTGCCAGCAGTACTATCGTGGACAGGGGGCTTGTTGAGCAGTTCTTC. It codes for CASSTIVDRGLVEQFF. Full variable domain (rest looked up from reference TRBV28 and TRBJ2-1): DVKVTQSSRYLVKRTGEKVFLECVQDMDHENMFWYRQDPGLGLRLIYFSYDVKMKEKGDIPEGYSVSREKKERFSLILESASTNQTSMYLCASSTIVDRGLVEQFFGPGTRLTVL.

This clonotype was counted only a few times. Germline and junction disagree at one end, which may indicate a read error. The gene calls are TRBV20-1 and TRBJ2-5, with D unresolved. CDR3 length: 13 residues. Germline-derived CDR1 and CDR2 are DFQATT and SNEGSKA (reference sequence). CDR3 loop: CSASPRTQGTQYF. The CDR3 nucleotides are TGCAGTGCTAGCCCGCGCACCCAAGGGACCCAGTACTTC.

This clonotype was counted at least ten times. The chain's CDR3 is CASSTPLGQLHYNEQFF. For the CDR3, the DNA is TGTGCCAGCAGCACTCCCCTGGGACAGCTACACTACAATGAGCAGTTCTTC. The rearrangement joins TRBV7-2 to TRBJ2-1, with 7 bases lining up with TRBD1. Trimming cost V 5 bases and J 3 bases; bases outside gene matches: 13. CDR1 is SGHTA, CDR2 FQGNSA, per germline. The CDR3 has 17 amino acids.

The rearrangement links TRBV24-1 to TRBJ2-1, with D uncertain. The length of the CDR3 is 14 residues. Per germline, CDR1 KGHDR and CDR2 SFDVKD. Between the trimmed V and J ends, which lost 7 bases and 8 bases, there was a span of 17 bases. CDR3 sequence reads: CATSGRLEIDEQFF. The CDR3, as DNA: TGTGCCACCAGCGGCCGACTGGAGATCGATGAGCAGTTCTTC.

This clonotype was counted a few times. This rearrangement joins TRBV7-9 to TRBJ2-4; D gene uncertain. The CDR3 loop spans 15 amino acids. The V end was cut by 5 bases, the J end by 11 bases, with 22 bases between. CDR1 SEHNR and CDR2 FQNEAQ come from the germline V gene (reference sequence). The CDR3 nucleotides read TGTGCCAGCAGCCCTCCTTTTCTAGGGCGAGAGGTTCAGTACTTC. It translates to CASSPPFLGREVQYF.

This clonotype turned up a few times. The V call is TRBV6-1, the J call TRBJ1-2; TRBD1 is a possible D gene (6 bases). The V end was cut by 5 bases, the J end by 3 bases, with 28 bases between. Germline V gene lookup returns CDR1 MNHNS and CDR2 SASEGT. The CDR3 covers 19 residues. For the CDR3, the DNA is TGTGCCAGCAGTCTTCATCAGAGCCTAAGACAGGAGGGGTACTATGGCTACACCTTC. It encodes CASSLHQSLRQEGYYGYTF.

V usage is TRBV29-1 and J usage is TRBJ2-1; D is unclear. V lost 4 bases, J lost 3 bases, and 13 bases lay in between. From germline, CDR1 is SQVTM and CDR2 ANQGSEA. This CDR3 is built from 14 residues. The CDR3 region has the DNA TGCAGCGTTGTGGGTGCGTCCTACTACAATGAGCAGTTCTTC. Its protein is CSVVGASYYNEQFF.

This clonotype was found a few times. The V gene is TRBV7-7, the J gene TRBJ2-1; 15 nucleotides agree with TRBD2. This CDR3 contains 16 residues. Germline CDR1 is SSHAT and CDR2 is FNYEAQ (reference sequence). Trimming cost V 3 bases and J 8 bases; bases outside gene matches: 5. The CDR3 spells CASSFPGLAGGYEQFF. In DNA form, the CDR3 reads TGTGCCAGCAGCTTTCCGGGACTAGCGGGAGGTTATGAGCAGTTCTTC.

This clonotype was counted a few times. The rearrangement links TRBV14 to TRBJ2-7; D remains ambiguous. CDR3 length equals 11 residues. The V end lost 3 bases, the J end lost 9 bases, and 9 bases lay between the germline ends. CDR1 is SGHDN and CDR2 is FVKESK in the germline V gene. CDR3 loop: CASSHTFLQYF. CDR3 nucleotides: TGTGCCAGCAGCCATACGTTTCTGCAGTACTTC.

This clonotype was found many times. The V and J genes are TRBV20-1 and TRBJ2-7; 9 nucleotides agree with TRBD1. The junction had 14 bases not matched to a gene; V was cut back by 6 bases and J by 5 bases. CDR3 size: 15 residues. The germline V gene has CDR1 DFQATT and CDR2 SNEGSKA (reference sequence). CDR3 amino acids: CSAPIPGTGKNEQYF. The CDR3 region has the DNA TGCAGTGCGCCAATCCCCGGGACAGGGAAGAACGAGCAGTACTTC.

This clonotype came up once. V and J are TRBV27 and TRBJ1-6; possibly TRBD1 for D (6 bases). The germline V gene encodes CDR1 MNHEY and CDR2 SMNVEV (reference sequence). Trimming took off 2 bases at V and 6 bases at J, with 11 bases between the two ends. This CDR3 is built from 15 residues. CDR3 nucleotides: TGTGCCAGCAGTTTAGAGGGGGGCCTTAATTCACCCCTCCACTTT. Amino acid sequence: CASSLEGGLNSPLHF.

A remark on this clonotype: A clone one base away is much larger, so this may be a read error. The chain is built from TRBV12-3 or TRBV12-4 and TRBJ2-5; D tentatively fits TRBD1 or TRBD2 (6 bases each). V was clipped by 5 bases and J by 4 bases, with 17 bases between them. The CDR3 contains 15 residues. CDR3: CASSPQQGAGETQYF. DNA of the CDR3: TGTGCCAGCAGTCCCCAACAGGGAGCGGGAGAGACCCAGTACTTC.

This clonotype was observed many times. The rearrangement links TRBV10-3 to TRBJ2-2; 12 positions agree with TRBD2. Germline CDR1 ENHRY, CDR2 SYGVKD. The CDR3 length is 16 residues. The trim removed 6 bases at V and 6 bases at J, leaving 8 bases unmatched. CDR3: CAISERTSGTAGELFF. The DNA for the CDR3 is TGTGCCATCAGCGAGAGGACTAGCGGGACTGCCGGGGAGCTGTTTTTT.